Below, 27 T cell receptor beta chains from the same sample are listed, as sequenced in a study of early T cells in non-severe SARS-CoV-2 infection. TCRdb analysed the 5' RACE reads with MiXCR anew, one entry per CDR3 protein. There are 65,000 to 75,000 distinct CDR3 sequences in the sample; over 3.5% occur only once, and 3% to 4.5% lies in the top ten. This specimen consisted of whole blood, obtained at baseline. These receptors all stem from an adult who was a healthcare worker with PCR-confirmed SARS-CoV-2 infection or an uninfected control (not recorded which). The donor label of this sample is uncertain.

This clonotype was seen repeatedly, ten times or more. V gene TRBV5-1 combines with J gene TRBJ2-3, with a weak D call TRBD2 (5 bases). V was pared by 0 bases and J by 5 bases, with 13 bases between. The CDR3 sequence is 15 residues long. Germline values: CDR1 SGHRS, CDR2 YFSETQ. CDR3 loop: CASSLESQRVDTQYF. The CDR3 nucleotides are TGCGCCAGCAGCTTGGAATCACAGAGGGTAGATACGCAGTATTTT.

This clonotype occurred many times. The chain joins TRBV7-9 to TRBJ1-1; D gene uncertain. The germline V gene encodes CDR1 SEHNR and CDR2 FQNEAQ (reference sequence). The CDR3 runs to 13 residues. V was trimmed by 3 bases and J by 1 base, leaving 6 bases between them. In DNA form, the CDR3 reads TGTGCCAGCAGCTTTGCAGAGAACACTGAAGCTTTCTTT. Residues: CASSFAENTEAFF.

This clonotype was picked up many times. The chain uses TRBV20-1 and TRBJ2-3; TRBD2 agrees at 9 bases. The V gene end was trimmed by 5 bases and the J gene end by 1 base; junction bases not matched to a gene: 1. This CDR3 region has 13 residues. Germline CDR1 reads DFQATT; CDR2 reads SNEGSKA (reference sequence). The CDR3 nucleotides are TGCAGTGCTTTAGCGGGGGGCACAGATACGCAGTATTTT. Its translation: CSALAGGTDTQYF.

This clonotype was seen ten or more times. The chain uses TRBV7-2 and TRBJ2-5; 8 bases line up with TRBD2. The CDR3 is 14 amino acids. The germline CDR1 and CDR2 sequences are SGHTA and FQGNSA. V gave up 5 bases and J gave up 5 bases; unmatched junction bases: 7. The chain's CDR3 is CASSPRTSSETQYF. The CDR3 DNA is TGTGCCAGCAGCCCGAGGACTAGCTCGGAGACCCAGTACTTC. The full variable domain, its missing parts supplied by reference TRBV7-2 and TRBJ2-5, is GAGVSQSPSNKVTEKGKDVELRCDPISGHTALYWYRQSLGQGLEFLIYFQGNSAPDKSGLPSDRFSAERTGGSVSTLTIQRTQQEDSAVYLCASSPRTSSETQYFGPGTRLLVL.

This clonotype was observed a handful of times. V and J are TRBV4-3 and TRBJ2-2, with 8 bases matching TRBD1. The ends lost 5 bases at V and 4 bases at J; junction bases unmatched: 6. The V gene's germline CDR1 is LGHNA and CDR2 YSLEER. The CDR3 runs 15 residues. CDR3 nucleotides: TGCGCCAGCAGCGGCGAAGGACAGGGCACCGGGGAGCTGTTTTTT. Translation gives CASSGEGQGTGELFF.

The sample holds many counts of this clonotype. This sequence joins TRBV29-1 and TRBJ1-1, with D possibly being TRBD1 (6 bases). V was shortened by 4 bases and J by 7 bases, with 13 bases between the two germline ends. CDR3 length: 12 residues. The germline V gene has CDR1 SQVTM and CDR2 ANQGSEA. The CDR3 reads CSVAGAGSEAFF. The CDR3 DNA reads TGCAGCGTTGCAGGGGCCGGGAGTGAAGCTTTCTTT.

The table lists this clonotype with many counts. V usage is TRBV19 and J usage is TRBJ2-3; D might be TRBD1 (6 bases). The ends were cut back, 4 bases at V and 3 bases at J, with 17 bases in the middle. Germline CDR1 LNHDA, CDR2 SQIVND (reference sequence). The CDR3 sequence is 16 residues long. Written as DNA, the CDR3 is TGTGCCAGTAGTAGAGATCTTGGGGGCCCGACAGATACGCAGTATTTT. This encodes CASSRDLGGPTDTQYF.

This clonotype was counted only a few times. The V call is TRBV28, the J call TRBJ2-3; 10 bases match TRBD2. The V and J ends lost 2 bases and 5 bases, in that order; junction bases with no gene match: 7. CDR1 is MDHEN, CDR2 SYDVKM, per germline. The CDR3 runs to 16 residues. The CDR3 protein is CASSLTLAGDVDTQYF. In DNA form, the CDR3 reads TGTGCCAGCAGTTTAACCCTAGCGGGGGATGTAGATACGCAGTATTTT.

The V call is TRBV7-2, the J call TRBJ2-1, with TRBD2 matching 12 bases. The CDR3 loop spans 16 amino acids. J gave up 10 bases and V 1 base, and 8 bases lay outside the gene matches. Germline assignment: CDR1 SGHTA and CDR2 FQGNSA. CDR3 amino acids: CASSLEASGGAAEQFF. Written as DNA, the CDR3 is TGTGCCAGCAGCTTAGAGGCTAGCGGGGGGGCCGCGGAGCAGTTCTTC.

V usage is TRBV7-3 and J usage is TRBJ2-7; TRBD1 might be the D (6 bases). Germline CDR1 and CDR2: SGHTA and FQGTGA. V was shortened by 5 bases and J by 8 bases, with 19 bases between the two germline ends. The CDR3 is 14 amino acids. The CDR3, as DNA: TGTGCCAGCAGCCCACGAAGACAGGACCAGAAGCAGTACTTC. Translated, it gives CASSPRRQDQKQYF.

This chain joins TRBV19 and TRBJ2-7, with 8 positions matching TRBD2. The V segment lost 6 bases and the J segment 1 base; nucleotides outside the gene matches: 14. The CDR3 loop spans 17 amino acids. Germline CDR1 and CDR2: LNHDA and SQIVND (reference sequence). The DNA for the CDR3 is TGTGCCAGTAGACCCCGGCCGGGACTAGAAAGGTCCTACGAGCAGTACTTC. Translated, it gives CASRPRPGLERSYEQYF.

In its sample, this clonotype was seen a few times. The chain has TRBV27 and TRBJ2-5; D gene ambiguous. V was clipped by 8 bases and J by 4 bases, with 5 bases between them. Germline CDR1 MNHEY, CDR2 SMNVEV (reference sequence). The length of the CDR3 is 10 residues. CDR3 coding DNA: TGTGCCAGCTGGGGAGAGACCCAGTACTTC. As protein: CASWGETQYF.

This clonotype occurred a few times. The chain has TRBV29-1 and TRBJ1-1; the D gene is possibly TRBD1 (6 bases). Germline V gene sequence: CDR1 SQVTM, CDR2 ANQGSEA. The CDR3 runs to 12 residues. V lost 6 bases and J lost 1, with 9 bases in between. CDR3: CSVQTGNTEAFF. DNA of the CDR3: TGCAGCGTCCAGACAGGGAACACTGAAGCTTTCTTT.

This clonotype was counted only a few times. The chain has TRBV7-6 and TRBJ2-5, with D perhaps matching TRBD2 (5 bases). V was shortened by 5 bases and J by 7 bases, with 26 bases between the two germline ends. Germline V gene sequence: CDR1 SGHVS, CDR2 FNYEAQ. The CDR3 spans 17 residues. CDR3 amino acids: CASSMKADWSSGGTQYF. CDR3 bases: TGTGCCAGCAGCATGAAAGCGGACTGGAGTTCGGGCGGGACCCAGTACTTC. Variable domain in full (rest from reference TRBV7-6 and TRBJ2-5): GAGVSQSPRYKVTKRGQDVALRCDPISGHVSLYWYRQALGQGPEFLTYFNYEAQQDKSGLPNDRFSAERPEGSISTLTIQRTEQRDSAMYRCASSMKADWSSGGTQYFGPGTRLLVL.

This clonotype was seen many times. V usage is TRBV15 and J usage is TRBJ2-3; 7 bases are a match to TRBD1. This CDR3 spans 15 amino acids. Germline V CDR1 and CDR2: LNHNV, YYDKDF (reference sequence). V gave up 1 base and J gave up 2 bases; unmatched junction bases: 3. This CDR3 is CATSRGQGDTDTQYF. The CDR3 DNA sequence: TGTGCCACCAGCAGAGGACAGGGAGACACAGATACGCAGTATTTT.

This clonotype was seen repeatedly, ten times or more. The genes are TRBV13 and TRBJ2-3; D ambiguous. The CDR3 has 11 residues. The germline V gene has CDR1 PRHDT and CDR2 FYEKMQ (reference sequence). With 4 bases removed from V and 6 bases from J, the gap between germline ends came to 5 bases. CDR3 region: CASSSEDTQYF. DNA for the CDR3: TGTGCCAGCAGCTCAGAGGATACGCAGTATTTT.

This clonotype was recorded a few times. V usage is TRBV10-3 and J usage is TRBJ1-4; no firm D call. The germline V and J ends were trimmed by 6 bases and 5 bases, with 10 bases remaining between them. The CDR3 consists of 13 residues. Germline CDR1 ENHRY, CDR2 SYGVKD. The CDR3, as DNA: TGTGCCATCAGCCAGAGGATGAATGAAAAACTGTTTTTT. It is translated as CAISQRMNEKLFF.

This clonotype was observed many times. The chain has TRBV29-1 and TRBJ2-7; TRBD1 matches 10 bases. The CDR3 sequence is 16 residues long. CDR1 is SQVTM, CDR2 ANQGSEA, per germline. J gave up 3 bases and V 6 bases, and 14 bases lay outside the gene matches. CDR3 residues: CSVSGTGDSPVYEQYF. The CDR3 DNA sequence: TGCAGCGTGTCCGGGACAGGGGACTCTCCGGTCTACGAGCAGTACTTC.

This clonotype appeared many times. The rearrangement links TRBV7-8 to TRBJ1-1; D is ambiguous. The CDR3 covers 15 residues. Germline assignment: CDR1 SGHVS and CDR2 FQNEAQ. Trimming pared 1 base from V and 0 bases from J, leaving 9 bases between. The CDR3 bases are TGTGCCAGCAGCTTAGAAGGACGGTTGAACACTGAAGCTTTCTTT. Amino acids: CASSLEGRLNTEAFF.

This clonotype was observed a few times. The chain joins TRBV7-3 to TRBJ2-7; the D gene is possibly TRBD2 (7 bases). The CDR3 contains 15 residues. CDR1 and CDR2 from the germline V gene are SGHTA and FQGTGA. V lost 5 bases to trimming and J lost 5 bases, with 19 bases between them. CDR3 sequence: CASSPASSGGHEQYF. The DNA of the CDR3 is TGTGCCAGCAGCCCCGCCTCATCGGGGGGCCACGAGCAGTACTTC. The variable domain in full, with the rest retrieved from reference TRBV7-3 and TRBJ2-7, is GAGVSQTPSNKVTEKGKYVELRCDPISGHTALYWYRQSLGQGPEFLIYFQGTGAADDSGLPNDRFFAVRPEGSVSTLKIQRTERGDSAVYLCASSPASSGGHEQYFGPGTRLTVT.

This clonotype occurred a few times. This sequence joins TRBV10-2 and TRBJ2-2; a possible D gene is TRBD1 (6 bases). The germline V gene has CDR1 WSHSY and CDR2 SAAADI. Trimming removed 6 bases from V and 4 bases from J, with 9 bases in between. This CDR3 has 13 amino acids. The CDR3, as DNA: TGCGCCAGCAGAGGACAGCCCACCGGGGAGCTGTTTTTT. Protein product: CASRGQPTGELFF.

This clonotype was found many times. The rearrangement joins TRBV27 to TRBJ2-3; D may be TRBD1 (5 bases). CDR1 and CDR2 (germline): MNHEY, SMNVEV (reference sequence). This CDR3 is 16 amino acids long. Between the trimmed V and J ends, which lost 0 bases and 1 base, there was a span of 11 bases. CDR3 sequence: CASSLSAGLGTDTQYF. Written as DNA, the CDR3 is TGTGCCAGCAGTTTATCCGCAGGGCTTGGCACAGATACGCAGTATTTT.

This clonotype has at least ten counts. The chain couples TRBV28 to TRBJ1-5; no clear D gene. The germline V gene encodes CDR1 MDHEN and CDR2 SYDVKM. V lost 7 bases and J 0 bases, leaving 7 bases between the germline ends. The CDR3 totals 13 residues. CDR3 sequence (DNA): TGTGCCAGCAAACGGCATAGCAATCAGCCCCAGCATTTT. Translated, it gives CASKRHSNQPQHF.

The V and J genes are TRBV4-3 and TRBJ1-6; D unclear. This CDR3 contains 12 residues. Germline values: CDR1 LGHNA, CDR2 YSLEER. V shed 1 base and J shed 7 bases, with 2 bases lying between them. The CDR3 coding sequence is TGCGCCAGCAGCCAAGTGAATTCACCCCTCCACTTT. Its protein product is CASSQVNSPLHF.

V is TRBV27 and J is TRBJ2-5; TRBD2 agrees at 13 bases. Per the germline V gene, CDR1 is MNHEY and CDR2 is SMNVEV (reference sequence). The J segment lost 1 base and the V segment lost 5 bases, leaving 10 bases of the junction unmatched. The CDR3 spans 18 residues. CDR3 amino acids: CASSPPSRLAGGQETQYF. DNA for the CDR3: TGTGCCAGCAGTCCCCCCTCCCGACTAGCGGGGGGCCAAGAGACCCAGTACTTC.

This clonotype was recorded at least ten times. V gene TRBV25-1 combines with J gene TRBJ1-1; tentatively, D is TRBD1 (5 bases). The V and J ends lost 5 bases and 3 bases respectively, with 13 bases between them. Per the germline V gene, CDR1 is MGHDK and CDR2 is SYGVNS. The CDR3 contains 14 residues. The DNA of the CDR3 is TGTGCCAGCAGTCCCGGGACCGACTACACTGAAGCTTTCTTT. The encoded protein is CASSPGTDYTEAFF.

Turning to this clonotype: The DNA is left out, because the CDR3 cannot be placed on it with certainty; the CDR3 is given as TCRdb lists it. The chain joins TRBV6-2 or TRBV6-3 to TRBJ1-6; TRBD1 is taken as the D call from the table, unchecked against the DNA. Germline CDR1 MNHEY, CDR2 SVGEGT. The CDR3 spans 20 residues, counting both ends. CDR3 sequence: CASSPFLMSFGAGTGRKLHF.